The sequence of this TCR beta chain was determined in a study of T-cell reconstitution after alpha-beta-depleted transplantation in children. Study observations and caveats: T-cell counts and diversity at one year post-transplant came mainly from newly produced T cells. By about two months after transplant, alpha-beta T cells reportedly arose from several hundred graft clones that had expanded. The high TCRbeta diversity at day 60 in some patients came from surviving recipient T cells and thymic progenitors.

Preparation of the TCRbeta library involved a method that used unique molecular identifiers. MiXCR, applied by TCRdb to the PCR reads, yields one record per CDR3 protein. The data contain about a million distinct CDR3 sequences, roughly 29% of them seen just once; the ten biggest clones take up roughly 27%. V gave up 3 bases and J gave up 2 bases; unmatched junction bases: 3. Looked up from germline, CDR1 is DFQATT and CDR2 is SNEGSKA (reference sequence). The CDR3 sequence is 13 residues long. Regarding this clonotype: Its antigen is not identified.

The source is a boy under two years old who had a stem cell transplant for SCID, so the T cells may come from the graft donor. The V gene is TRBV20-1, the J gene TRBJ2-5; 7 bases match TRBD2. The sample in question was PBMCs, mostly from graft donor cells, obtained 360 days after TCRalphabeta/CD19-depleted stem cell transplant. In nucleotides, the CDR3 is TGCAGTGCTAGTCGGGGGGAACAAGAGACCCAGTACTTC. This codes for CSASRGEQETQYF.